Sequencing of this TCR beta chain was carried out in a study of OX40 agonist ivuxolimab in advanced cancers. For the wider study: Ivuxolimab was a fully human IgG2 agonistic monoclonal antibody targeting the costimulatory receptor OX40 (CD134). Patients were allowed to have had prior anti-PD-1, anti-PD-L1 or anti-CTLA-4 therapy, and approximately 40% of the dose-escalation patients had been treated with checkpoint inhibitors. Among the roughly 50 dose-escalation patients, some 20 had hepatocellular carcinoma, some 15 melanoma, 9 renal cell carcinoma and 9 head and neck cancer. Peripheral TCRbeta sequencing aimed to test whether ivuxolimab altered TCR sequence diversity and caused clonal T-cell expansion. The paper reports the monotherapy dose-escalation portion (N of about 54 patients) of the phase I ivuxolimab trial. Intravenous ivuxolimab was administered to patients every 2 weeks at six dose levels: 0.01, 0.1, 0.3, 1.5, 3 and 10 mg/kg. Three dose-escalation patients achieved partial responses, one with hepatocellular carcinoma and two with cutaneous melanoma. The dose-escalation cohort was over 70% male with a mean age of approximately 60 years, ranging from roughly 23 to 90. Broader findings and caveats from the paper: Antigen specificity was not determined for the clonally expanded peripheral T cells. At doses of 0.1 to 3.0 mg/kg, clonal expansion of both CD4+ and CD8+ T cells in blood was seen between baseline and week 6. Low levels of normalized T-cell clonal expansion were also seen in some patients who did not respond. Partial responders in the 0.1-3.0 mg/kg groups had among the lowest normalized peripheral clonal expansion, especially among CD8+ T cells. On average, CD8+ T cells showed more expanded clones than CD4+ T cells after ivuxolimab.

Patients with a history of autoimmune disease or receiving systemic immunosuppression were excluded from the trial. Peripheral blood for TCR sequencing was drawn from every dose cohort at baseline, at cycle 4 day 1 and at cycle 7 day 1. The samples were taken from a phase I, first-in-human, multicenter, open-label dose-escalation trial of ivuxolimab. Adults with locally advanced or metastatic head and neck squamous cell, hepatocellular, melanoma or renal cell carcinoma were enrolled in the trial. Before TCR sequencing, CD4+ T cells and CD8+ T cells from peripheral blood were sorted into separate populations. Genomic DNA was extracted from sorted cells for sequencing of the TCRbeta CDR3 region. The immunoSEQ Assay was used to sequence the TCRbeta CDR3 regions. TCRdb's version of the immuneACCESS table is confined to in-frame rearrangements and falls short of the full clone set. An unresolved V gene accounts for under half of the shortfall where checked; the remainder is of unknown origin. Present in this sample are 62,000 or so clones, about 82% of which were seen just once. The ten top clones hold about 3.7% of the sample.

The CDR3 contains 11 residues, cysteine and phenylalanine counted. The DNA shown is the 33-base CDR3, in frame from base 1. CDR1 and CDR2, per the germline V gene, are SGHDT and YYEEEE. V and J lose 3 bases and 4 bases, and a span of 4 bases separates them. Note on this clone: Its antigen is unknown. Within one base of it there is no much larger clone, and no base qualities were kept.

The receptor's source is an adult with an advanced solid tumor such as melanoma, head and neck, liver or kidney cancer. The chain was built from TRBV5-6 and TRBJ2-5, with an unclear D gene assignment. The sample consisted of CD4+ or CD8+ T cells sorted from blood, taken in a trial of the OX40 agonist ivuxolimab. The DNA sequence is given as TGTGCCAGCAGCTCTCGAGAGACCCAGTACTTC. It is translated as CASSSRETQYF.